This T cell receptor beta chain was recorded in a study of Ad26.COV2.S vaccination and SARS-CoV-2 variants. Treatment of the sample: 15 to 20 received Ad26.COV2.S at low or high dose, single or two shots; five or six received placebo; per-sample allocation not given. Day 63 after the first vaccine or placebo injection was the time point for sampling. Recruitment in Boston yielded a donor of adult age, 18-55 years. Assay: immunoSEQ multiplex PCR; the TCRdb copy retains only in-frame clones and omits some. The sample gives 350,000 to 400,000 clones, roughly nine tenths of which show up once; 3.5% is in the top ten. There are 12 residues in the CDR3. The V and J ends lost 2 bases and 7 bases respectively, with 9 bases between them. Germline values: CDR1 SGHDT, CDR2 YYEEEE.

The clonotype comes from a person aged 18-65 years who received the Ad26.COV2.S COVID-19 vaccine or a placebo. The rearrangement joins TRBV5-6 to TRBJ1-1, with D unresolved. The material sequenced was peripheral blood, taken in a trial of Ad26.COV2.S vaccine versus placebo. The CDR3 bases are TGTGCCAGCAGCTTTGGCTCAGTTGAAGCTTTCTTT. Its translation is CASSFGSVEAFF.